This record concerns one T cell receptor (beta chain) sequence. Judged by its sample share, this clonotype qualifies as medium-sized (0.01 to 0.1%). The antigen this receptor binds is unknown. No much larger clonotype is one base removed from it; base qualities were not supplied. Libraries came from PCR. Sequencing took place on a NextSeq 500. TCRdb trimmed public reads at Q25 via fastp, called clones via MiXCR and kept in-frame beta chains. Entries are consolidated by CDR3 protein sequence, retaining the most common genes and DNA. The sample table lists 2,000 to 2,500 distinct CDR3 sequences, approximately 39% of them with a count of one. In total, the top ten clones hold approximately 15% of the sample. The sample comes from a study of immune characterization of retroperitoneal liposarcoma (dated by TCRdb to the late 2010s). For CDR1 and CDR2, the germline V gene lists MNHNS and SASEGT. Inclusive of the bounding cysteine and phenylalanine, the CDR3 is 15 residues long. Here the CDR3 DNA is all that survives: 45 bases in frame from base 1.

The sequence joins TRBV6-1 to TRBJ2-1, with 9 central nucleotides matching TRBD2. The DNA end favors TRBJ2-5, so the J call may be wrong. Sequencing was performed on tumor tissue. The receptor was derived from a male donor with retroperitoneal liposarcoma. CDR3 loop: CASSEEASGAETQYF. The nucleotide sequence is TGTGCCAGCAGTGAAGAGGCTAGCGGGGCGGAGACCCAGTACTTC.